The next 20 T cell receptor beta chains were all read from a single sample in a study of cytomegalovirus exposure and HLA in healthy donors. 60 Vbeta and 13 Jbeta primers were used in PCR. Measured with immunoSEQ multiplex PCR; TCRdb has only the in-frame clones, and not every one. The repertoire holds roughly 110,000 clones, around 80% seen once, with roughly 2.7% in the top ten. Sequenced input: PBMCs. These receptors were taken from a female donor in good health and CMV-seronegative.

This chain links TRBV18 with TRBJ1-4; D gene uncertain. Trimming removed 10 bases at V and 2 bases at J, with 14 bases between. The CDR3 contains 14 residues. Germline V gene sequence: CDR1 KGHSH, CDR2 LQKENI. The CDR3 DNA follows: TGTGCCACCCGGATGATGGAGACTAATGAAAAACTGTTTTTT. As protein: CATRMMETNEKLFF.

The rearrangement uses TRBV10-3 and TRBJ2-3; tentatively, D is TRBD1 (6 bases). Per the germline V gene, CDR1 is ENHRY and CDR2 is SYGVKD. The CDR3 length is 15 residues. The V gene lost 5 bases and the J gene lost 2 bases, with 14 bases spanning the gap. CDR3 in amino acids: CAISLAEGDTDTQYF. The CDR3, as DNA: TGTGCCATCAGTCTGGCCGAGGGGGACACAGATACGCAGTATTTT.

The chain couples TRBV10-2 to TRBJ1-2; unclear D gene. From germline, CDR1 is WSHSY and CDR2 SAAADI. V shed 2 bases and J shed 2 bases, with 9 bases lying between them. The CDR3 covers 14 residues. The CDR3 loop reads CASSETTPNYGYTF. The CDR3 region has the DNA TGCGCCAGCAGTGAGACAACACCCAACTATGGCTACACCTTC.

The gene calls are TRBV6-5 and TRBJ1-2; D unresolved. Trimming removed 6 bases at V and 1 base at J, with 9 bases between. The CDR3 has 13 residues. Per the germline V gene, CDR1 is MNHEY and CDR2 is SVGAGI. The chain's CDR3 is CASRSYNNYGYTF. The CDR3 DNA follows: TGTGCCAGCAGATCTTACAATAACTATGGCTACACCTTC.

Here the CDR3 reads CASSSTGQASSTDTQYF. DNA of the CDR3: TGTGCCAGCAGCTCTACGGGACAGGCTTCTTCCACAGATACGCAGTATTTT. The rearrangement links TRBV5-6 to TRBJ2-3; 8 positions agree with TRBD1. Germline loops: CDR1 SGHDT, CDR2 YYEEEE. The J segment lost 2 bases and the V segment lost 3 bases, leaving 11 bases of the junction unmatched. There are 17 residues in the CDR3.

The genes are TRBV5-1 and TRBJ2-1; TRBD1 aligns across 7 bases. The CDR3 is 15 amino acids. With 3 bases clipped from V and 4 bases from J, the junction kept 7 bases outside the gene matches. CDR1 is SGHRS and CDR2 is YFSETQ in the germline V gene. CDR3 sequence: CASSYTGERYNEQFF. In DNA form, the CDR3 reads TGCGCCAGCAGCTATACAGGGGAAAGGTACAATGAGCAGTTCTTC.

J is TRBJ1-4 and V is TRBV30, with 8 bases lining up with TRBD1. The CDR3 runs to 13 residues. Germline trimming cut 8 bases from V and 4 bases from J; bases unmatched to any gene: 6. Germline CDR1 and CDR2: GTSNPN and SVGIG (reference sequence). The CDR3 nucleotides read TGTGCCCGACAGGGGTCAAATAATGAAAAACTGTTTTTT. Amino acid sequence: CARQGSNNEKLFF.

The gene calls are TRBV4-1 and TRBJ1-3, with D hard to call. Trimming left V 2 bases short and J 3 bases short, with 5 bases between. CDR1 MGHRA and CDR2 YSYEKL come from the germline V gene. The CDR3 runs to 13 residues. The CDR3 DNA is TGCGCCAGCAGCCAACCCTTTGGAAACACCATATATTTT. This encodes CASSQPFGNTIYF.

The V call is TRBV6-1, the J call TRBJ1-1; TRBD1 matches at 7 bases. The ends lost 0 bases at V and 0 bases at J; junction bases unmatched: 19. Germline assignment: CDR1 MNHNS and CDR2 SASEGT. The CDR3 runs 21 residues. This chain's CDR3 is CASSEASYRNRGGDLNTEAFF. For the CDR3, the DNA is TGTGCCAGCAGTGAAGCGTCTTATCGGAACAGGGGTGGGGACTTGAACACTGAAGCTTTCTTT.

This sequence joins TRBV2 and TRBJ2-5; 7 bases agree with TRBD1. The V gene's germline CDR1 is SNHLY and CDR2 FYNNEI. The V gene end was trimmed by 5 bases and the J gene end by 2 bases; junction bases not matched to a gene: 8. The CDR3 is 15 residues long. The CDR3 region is CASSQGDSRQETQYF. In DNA, the CDR3 is TGTGCCAGCAGTCAAGGGGACAGCAGACAAGAGACCCAGTACTTC.

J is TRBJ1-6 and V is TRBV6-6; tentative D call: TRBD1 (5 bases). V dropped 5 bases and J dropped 13 bases, with 12 bases sitting between them. The length of the CDR3 is 12 residues. Per germline, CDR1 MNHNY and CDR2 SVGAGI (reference sequence). The CDR3 sequence: CASSPGNTPLHF. Here the CDR3 DNA reads TGTGCCAGCAGTCCAGGGAATACGCCCCTCCACTTT.

The chain couples TRBV4-1 to TRBJ1-1, with 9 bases identical to TRBD1. Trimming cost V 2 bases and J 8 bases; bases outside gene matches: 9. Per the germline V gene, CDR1 is MGHRA and CDR2 is YSYEKL. The CDR3 totals 15 residues. The CDR3 protein is CASSQRTGGYEEAFF. As DNA, the CDR3 is TGCGCCAGCAGCCAACGAACAGGGGGCTATGAAGAAGCTTTCTTT.

This clone was observed many times. The chain uses TRBV7-9 and TRBJ2-7; 9 nucleotides align to TRBD1. Germline V gene sequence: CDR1 SEHNR, CDR2 FQNEAQ (reference sequence). The CDR3 is made up of 15 amino acids. V trimming: 5 bases; J trimming: 3 bases; junction bases outside the gene matches: 8. CDR3 sequence (DNA): TGTGCCAGCAGCATCGCACAGGGGGCACGCTACGAGCAGTACTTC. Translating gives CASSIAQGARYEQYF. Looking up the rest from reference TRBV7-9 and TRBJ2-7 gives the full variable domain: DTGVSQNPRHKITKRGQNVTFRCDPISEHNRLYWYRQTLGQGPEFLTYFQNEAQLEKSRLLSDRFSAERPKGSFSTLEIQRTEQGDSAMYLCASSIAQGARYEQYFGPGTRLTVT.

The J gene is TRBJ1-1, the V gene TRBV30, with D maybe TRBD1 (6 bases). The CDR3 contains 13 residues. V was pared by 7 bases and J by 8 bases, with 20 bases between. The germline V gene encodes CDR1 GTSNPN and CDR2 SVGIG (reference sequence). Here the CDR3 reads CAYDLVGQTEAFF. The CDR3 DNA reads TGTGCCTACGACCTCGTTGGACAGACAGAAGCTTTCTTT. Full variable domain (rest looked up from reference TRBV30 and TRBJ1-1): SQTIHQWPATLVQPVGSPLSLECTVEGTSNPNLYWYRQAAGRGLQLLFYSVGIGQISSEVPQNLSASRPQDRQFILSSKKLLLSDSGFYLCAYDLVGQTEAFFGQGTRLTVV.

The rearrangement joins TRBV30 to TRBJ1-1; 9 bases align to TRBD1. The CDR3 covers 16 residues. Germline CDR1 GTSNPN, CDR2 SVGIG (reference sequence). CDR3 coding DNA: TGTGCTCGGACAAAAAGAATACAGGGGGCGGGCACTGAAGCTTTCTTT. Translated: CARTKRIQGAGTEAFF.

V usage is TRBV6-1 and J usage is TRBJ2-7; 9 nucleotides match TRBD1. The CDR3 runs to 15 residues. J gave up 2 bases and V 7 bases, and 9 bases lay outside the gene matches. CDR1 and CDR2 from the germline V gene are MNHNS and SASEGT. The CDR3 nucleotides read TGTGCCAGCATTCTACAGGGGGCTTCTACCTACGAGCAGTACTTC. Translated: CASILQGASTYEQYF.

This clone was seen once. The J gene is TRBJ2-1, the V gene TRBV7-9; 9 bases are a match to TRBD1. The V and J ends lost 6 bases and 3 bases, in that order; junction bases with no gene match: 9. Looked up from germline, CDR1 is SEHNR and CDR2 is FQNEAQ (reference sequence). This CDR3 spans 16 amino acids. CDR3 sequence (DNA): TGTGCCAGCAGATTCGGGGACAGGGAAATCTACAATGAGCAGTTCTTC. Protein sequence: CASRFGDREIYNEQFF.

This clone was seen a handful of times. CDR3 sequence: CAWLGQGGDWFF. CDR3 in DNA: TGTGCCTGGCTGGGACAGGGGGGGGATTGGTTCTTT. The chain joins TRBV30 to TRBJ1-1, with 11 positions matching TRBD1. Germline lookup yields CDR1 GTSNPN and CDR2 SVGIG (reference sequence). The CDR3 totals 12 residues. V shed 5 bases, J shed 14 bases, and the junction held 10 bases outside the gene matches.

This chain links TRBV6-1 with TRBJ2-3, with TRBD2 matching 11 bases. J gave up 2 bases and V 4 bases, and 8 bases lay outside the gene matches. The CDR3 runs 17 residues. Germline CDR1 is MNHNS and CDR2 is SASEGT. The CDR3 nucleotides are TGTGCCAGCAGTGTAAAGACTAGCGGGGTTCTCACAGATACGCAGTATTTT. Its translation: CASSVKTSGVLTDTQYF.

This clone was counted only a few times. The V and J genes are TRBV4-2 and TRBJ2-1; 8 positions agree with TRBD2. Germline V gene data show CDR1 as LGHNA and CDR2 as YNFKEQ. V lost 3 bases and J lost 7; bases outside the gene matches: 11. The CDR3 is made up of 16 amino acids. The CDR3 loop is CASSQGAGGAFNEQFF. CDR3 coding DNA: TGTGCCAGCAGCCAGGGGGCCGGGGGGGCTTTTAATGAGCAGTTCTTC.